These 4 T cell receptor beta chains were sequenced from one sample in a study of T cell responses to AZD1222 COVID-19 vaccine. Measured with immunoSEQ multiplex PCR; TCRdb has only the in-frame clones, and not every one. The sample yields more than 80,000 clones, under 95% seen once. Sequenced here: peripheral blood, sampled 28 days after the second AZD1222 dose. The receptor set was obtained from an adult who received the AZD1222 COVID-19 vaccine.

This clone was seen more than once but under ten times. The CDR3 here is CASSQVRERNEQYF. The CDR3 nucleotides read TGCGCCAGCAGCCAAGTAAGGGAGCGAAACGAGCAGTACTTC. The gene calls are TRBV4-3 and TRBJ2-7; perhaps TRBD2 as D (5 bases). Germline V gene lookup returns CDR1 LGHNA and CDR2 YSLEER. The CDR3 has 14 residues. The germline V and J ends were trimmed by 1 base and 5 bases, with 12 bases remaining between them.

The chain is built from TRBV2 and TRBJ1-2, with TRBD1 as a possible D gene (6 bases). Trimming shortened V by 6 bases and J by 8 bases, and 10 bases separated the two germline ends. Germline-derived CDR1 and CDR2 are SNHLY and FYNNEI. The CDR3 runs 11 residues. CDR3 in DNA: TGTGCCAGCAGGGTACAGGGCGGCTACACCTTC. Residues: CASRVQGGYTF.

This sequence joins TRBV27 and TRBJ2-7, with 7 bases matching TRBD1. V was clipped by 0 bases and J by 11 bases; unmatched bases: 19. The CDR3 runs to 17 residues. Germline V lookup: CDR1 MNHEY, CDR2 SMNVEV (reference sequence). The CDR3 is CASSLSGRARDRPTEYF. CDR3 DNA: TGTGCCAGCAGTTTATCGGGGCGGGCCCGGGACAGACCTACTGAGTACTTC.

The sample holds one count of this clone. The CDR3 DNA reads as TGTGCCAGCAGCCAAGATAGGGATATTGCCAAAAACATTCAGTACTTC. This translates into CASSQDRDIAKNIQYF. This sequence joins TRBV4-2 and TRBJ2-4; D unclear. The CDR3 runs to 16 residues. Germline V CDR1 and CDR2: LGHNA, YNFKEQ. Trimming took off 0 bases at V and 1 base at J, with 10 bases between the two ends.